Included here is one TCR beta chain sequence, with context. Between the trimmed V and J ends, which lost 0 bases and 5 bases, there was a span of 7 bases. Germline assignment: CDR1 SEHNR and CDR2 FQNEAQ (reference sequence). This CDR3 has 13 amino acids. The authors' processing: Reference gene primer amplification in the assay estimated nucleated cell counts. Only in-frame clones appear in the TCRdb table, and some are missing; sequencing was by immunoSEQ multiplex PCR. V and J calls and clone size are given by that table; D and trimming were obtained from the DNA. In the table there are roughly 170,000 clones, approximately 90% of which are singletons. These data belong to a study of blood T cell repertoires in COVID-19. Looking at the study overall: Specimens from acute and convalescent COVID-19 originated in the United States, Italy and Spain. From T cells, B-cell-depleted T cells, or PBMCs came the material, which was cDNA or gDNA.

Sequences were obtained from peripheral blood. The chain joins TRBV7-9 to TRBJ1-1; D remains ambiguous. The receptor was derived from a man in his fifties or sixties with acute or convalescent COVID-19. CDR3 nucleotide sequence: TGTGCCAGCAGCTTAGCGGTAGTGACTGAAGCTTTCTTT. Amino acids: CASSLAVVTEAFF.